This T cell receptor (beta chain) was observed in a study of T cells expressing NK-cell markers. Across the study: Out of eight donors sequenced, seven tested HCMV-seropositive and the remaining one seronegative. Study outcomes and limitations: Once again these clonotypes came out on top in the CD3+CD56-NKG2C+ fraction of a few donors.

Concerning this clonotype itself: Its specificity is unknown.

UMI-tagged 5'RACE template switching yielded the TCR beta cDNA. TCRdb reanalyzed the 5' RACE reads and collapses them to one entry per CDR3 protein, without DNA. The data include roughly 390,000 distinct CDR3 sequences; the top ten clones carry roughly 5.2%. Germline CDR1 reads SGHRS; CDR2 reads YFSETQ. The CDR3 runs 17 residues. The source of this sequence is a man aged 18 to 69 in good health. V is TRBV5-1 and J is TRBJ2-1. The sample consisted of blood T cells: a sorted CD56 or NKG2C T cell subset, CD4+ or CD8+ T cells, or bulk PBMC T cells (not recorded which). CDR3 sequence reads: CASSWDLLGTTYNEQFF. Full variable domain (outside the CDR3, taken from reference TRBV5-1 and TRBJ2-1): KAGVTQTPRYLIKTRGQQVTLSCSPISGHRSVSWYQQTPGQGLQFLFEYFSETQRNKGNFPGRFSGRQFSNSRSEMNVSTLELGDSALYLCASSWDLLGTTYNEQFFGPGTRLTVL.